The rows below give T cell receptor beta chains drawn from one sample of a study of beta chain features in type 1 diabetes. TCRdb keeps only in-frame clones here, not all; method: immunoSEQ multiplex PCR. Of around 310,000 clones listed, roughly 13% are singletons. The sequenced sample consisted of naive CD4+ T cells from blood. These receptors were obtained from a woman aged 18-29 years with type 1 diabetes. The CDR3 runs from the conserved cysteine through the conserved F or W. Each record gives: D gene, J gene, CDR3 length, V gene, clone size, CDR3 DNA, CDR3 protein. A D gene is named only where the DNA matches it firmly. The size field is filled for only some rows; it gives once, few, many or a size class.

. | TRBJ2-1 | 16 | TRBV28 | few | TGTGCCAGCAGTTTGGGCGGGATGAGCTCCTACAATGAGCAGTTCTTC | CASSLGGMSSYNEQFF
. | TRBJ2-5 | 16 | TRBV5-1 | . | TGCGCCAGCAGCTTGGATGGGGCAGGGGAAGGAGAGACCCAGTACTTC | CASSLDGAGEGETQYF
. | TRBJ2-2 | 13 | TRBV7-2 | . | TGTGCCAGCAGCTTATATCCCACCGGGGAGCTGTTTTTT | CASSLYPTGELFF
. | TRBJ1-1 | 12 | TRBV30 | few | TGTGCCTGGAGTACGCAGGGAGGGGGAGCTTTCTTT | CAWSTQGGGAFF
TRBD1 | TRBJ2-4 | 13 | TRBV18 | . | TGTGCCAGCTCACCGGGACAGCAAAACATTCAGTACTTC | CASSPGQQNIQYF
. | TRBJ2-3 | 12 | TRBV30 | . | TGTGCCTGGAATTCGGGGTCAGATACGCAGTATTTT | CAWNSGSDTQYF
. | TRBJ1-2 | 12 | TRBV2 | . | TGTGCCAGCAGTGAGAGGGCCTATGGCTACACCTTC | CASSERAYGYTF
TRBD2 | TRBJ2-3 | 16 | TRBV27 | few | TGTGCCAGCAGGGGGTTGGGACTAGCGGGAGATGATACGCAGTATTTT | CASRGLGLAGDDTQYF
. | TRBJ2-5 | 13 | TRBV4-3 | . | TGCGCCAGCAGCCAAGGGCCTCAAGAGACCCAGTACTTC | CASSQGPQETQYF
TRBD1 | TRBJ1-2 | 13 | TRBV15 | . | TGTGCCACCAGCCAGGGACAGTTCTATGGCTACACCTTC | CATSQGQFYGYTF
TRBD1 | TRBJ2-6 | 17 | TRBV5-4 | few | TGTGCCAGCAGCCCGCGGACAGGGAGAACACCGACCAACGTCCTGACTTTC | CASSPRTGRTPTNVLTF
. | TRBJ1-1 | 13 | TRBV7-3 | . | TGTGCCAGCAGCACGCAGGCCGGTAAAGAAGCTTTCTTT | CASSTQAGKEAFF
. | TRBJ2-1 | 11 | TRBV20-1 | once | TGCAGTGCCAGACGAGGAGATGAGCAGTTCTTC | CSARRGDEQFF
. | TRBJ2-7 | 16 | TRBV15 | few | TGTGCCACCAGCAGAGAGGAGGTCAGGGGAGCCTACGAGCAGTACTTC | CATSREEVRGAYEQYF
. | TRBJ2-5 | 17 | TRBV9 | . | TGTGCCAGCAGCGTAGATGTGGGACGCGTGGGGGGAGAGACCCAGTACTTC | CASSVDVGRVGGETQYF
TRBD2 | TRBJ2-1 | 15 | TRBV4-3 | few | TGCGCCAGCAGCAACCGACTAGCGGGGGTCAATGAGCAGTTCTTC | CASSNRLAGVNEQFF
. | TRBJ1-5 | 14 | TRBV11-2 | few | TGTGCCAGCAGCTTTTCCGACGGGGATCAGCCCCAGCATTTT | CASSFSDGDQPQHF
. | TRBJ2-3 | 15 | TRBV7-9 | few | TGTGCCAGCAGCTTAGTAGCGAGGAGCACAGATACGCAGTATTTT | CASSLVARSTDTQYF
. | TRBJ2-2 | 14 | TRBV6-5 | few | TGTGCCAGCAGTTACCCTGGGACATCCGGGGAGCTGTTTTTT | CASSYPGTSGELFF
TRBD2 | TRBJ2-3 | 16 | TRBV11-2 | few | TGTGCCAGCAGCTACCTAGCGGGAGGGAACACAGATACGCAGTATTTT | CASSYLAGGNTDTQYF
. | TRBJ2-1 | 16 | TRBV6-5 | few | TGTGCCAGCAGTTACTCGATAGCTACCTCCTACAATGAGCAGTTCTTC | CASSYSIATSYNEQFF
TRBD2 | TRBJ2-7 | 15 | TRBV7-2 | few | TGTGCCAGCAGACGGAGCGGGAGGGTGACCTACGAGCAGTACTTC | CASRRSGRVTYEQYF
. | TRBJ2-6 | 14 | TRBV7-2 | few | TGTGCCAGTGAAGGCGGGTCTGGGGCCAACGTCCTGACTTTC | CASEGGSGANVLTF
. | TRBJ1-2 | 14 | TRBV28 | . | TGTGCCAGCAGATTACAGGGTCCCGGGAGTGGCTACACCTTC | CASRLQGPGSGYTF
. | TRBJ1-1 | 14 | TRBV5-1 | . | TGCGCCAGCAGCCCGCCGAGGGCGAACACTGAAGCTTTCTTT | CASSPPRANTEAFF
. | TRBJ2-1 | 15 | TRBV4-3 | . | TGCGCCAGCAGCCGAGAGCAGGGCGGGGTCAATGAGCAGTTCTTC | CASSREQGGVNEQFF
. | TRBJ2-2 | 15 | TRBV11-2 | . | TGTGCCAGCAGCTTTCGAAGGGAGGCGACCGGGGAGCTGTTTTTT | CASSFRREATGELFF
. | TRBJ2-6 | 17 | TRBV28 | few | TGTGCCAGCAGTCTGACAGGGAGGCAAGGTGGGGCCAACGTCCTGACTTTC | CASSLTGRQGGANVLTF
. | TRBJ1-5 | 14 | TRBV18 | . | TGTGCCAGCTCAGGGGGGGCGCAGGATCAGCCCCAGCATTTT | CASSGGAQDQPQHF
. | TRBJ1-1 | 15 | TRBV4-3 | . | TGCGCCAGCAGCCCGCGGGCCCCCTCGAACACTGAAGCTTTCTTT | CASSPRAPSNTEAFF
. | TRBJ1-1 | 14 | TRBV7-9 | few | TGTGCCAGCAGCTTTTTCCAGGGAAACACTGAAGCTTTCTTT | CASSFFQGNTEAFF
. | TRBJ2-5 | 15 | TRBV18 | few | TGTGCCAGCTCACCACTGCAGGGGTTCCAAGAGACCCAGTACTTC | CASSPLQGFQETQYF
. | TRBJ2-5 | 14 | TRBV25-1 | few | TGTGCCAGCAGTGAATCAGTTTCTGGAGAGACCCAGTACTTC | CASSESVSGETQYF
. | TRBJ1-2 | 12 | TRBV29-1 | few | TGCAGCGTTGGTTCTGGAGGGTACGGCTACACCTTC | CSVGSGGYGYTF
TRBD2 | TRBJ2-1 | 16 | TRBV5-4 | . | TGTGCCAGCAGCGGCCTGGGACTAGCGGGAACCAATGAGCAGTTCTTC | CASSGLGLAGTNEQFF
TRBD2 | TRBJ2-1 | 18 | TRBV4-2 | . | TGTGCCAGCAGCCAAGATAGGGGACTAGCGGGAGGGTTAGGTGAGCAGTTCTTC | CASSQDRGLAGGLGEQFF
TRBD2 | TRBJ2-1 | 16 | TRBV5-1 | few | TGCGCCAGCAGCTTGGGATTCTTAGCGGGAGGAAATGAGCAGTTCTTC | CASSLGFLAGGNEQFF
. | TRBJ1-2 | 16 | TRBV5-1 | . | TGCGCCAGCAGCTTGGCCGCCGGAGAAGTCCTTTATGGCTACACCTTC | CASSLAAGEVLYGYTF
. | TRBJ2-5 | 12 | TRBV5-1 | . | TGCGCCAGCAGCTTGGGACCAGGGGTCGGCCACTTC | CASSLGPGVGHF
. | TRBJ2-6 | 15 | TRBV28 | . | TGTGCCAGCAGTATACAGAGCTCTGGGGCCAACGTCCTGACTTTC | CASSIQSSGANVLTF
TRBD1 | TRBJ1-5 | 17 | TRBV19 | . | TGTGCCAGTCGTCCCGGGACAGGGGGCTATAGCAATCAGCCCCAGCATTTT | CASRPGTGGYSNQPQHF
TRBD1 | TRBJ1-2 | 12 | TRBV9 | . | TGTGCCAGCAACCGGGACAGCTATGGCTACACCTTC | CASNRDSYGYTF
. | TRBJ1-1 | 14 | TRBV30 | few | TGTGCCTGGAGTGTCGGGTATCGGAACACTGAAGCTTTCTTT | CAWSVGYRNTEAFF
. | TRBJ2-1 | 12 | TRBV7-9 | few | TGTGCCAGCAGCCCCGCGGCTAATGAGCAGTTCTTC | CASSPAANEQFF
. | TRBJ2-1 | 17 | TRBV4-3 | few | TGCGCCAGCAGCCAAGATCCCCGGGCGTCGGGGAGCGATGAGCAGTTCTTC | CASSQDPRASGSDEQFF
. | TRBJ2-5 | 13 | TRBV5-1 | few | TGCGCCAGCAGCGAGGACTCAAAAGAGACCCAGTACTTC | CASSEDSKETQYF
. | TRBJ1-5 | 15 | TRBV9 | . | TGTGCCAGCAGCGTAGGGGAGGGCGGCAATCAGCCCCAGCATTTT | CASSVGEGGNQPQHF
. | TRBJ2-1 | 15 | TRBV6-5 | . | TGTGCCAGCAGTTCTAGCTGGAGGACCCTACATGAGCAGTTCTTC | CASSSSWRTLHEQFF
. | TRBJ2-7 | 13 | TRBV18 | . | TGTGCCAGCTCACCCCCGGAGTGGGTCGGGCAGTACTTC | CASSPPEWVGQYF
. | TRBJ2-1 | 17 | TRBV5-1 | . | TGCGCCAGCAGCGTCACCGGGACAACGAGCTCCTACAATGAGCAGTTCTTC | CASSVTGTTSSYNEQFF
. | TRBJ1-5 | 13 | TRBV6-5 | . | TGTGCCAGCAGAGGACAAGCCGGACAGCCCCAGCATTTT | CASRGQAGQPQHF
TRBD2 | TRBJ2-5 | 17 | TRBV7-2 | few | TGTGCCAGCAGCTTAGCGCGGCTAGCGGGAGGGCCGGAGACCCAGTACTTC | CASSLARLAGGPETQYF
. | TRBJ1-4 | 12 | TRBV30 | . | TGTGCCTGGGGGGACTCTGGGGAAAAACTGTTTTTT | CAWGDSGEKLFF
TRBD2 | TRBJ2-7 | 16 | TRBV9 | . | TGTGCCAGCAGCGTGGGTCCTAGCGGGAATTTCTACGAGCAGTACTTC | CASSVGPSGNFYEQYF
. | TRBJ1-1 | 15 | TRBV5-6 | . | TGTGCCAGCAGCTTGGGCGGCGGGGGGAGGGCTGAAGCTTTCTTT | CASSLGGGGRAEAFF
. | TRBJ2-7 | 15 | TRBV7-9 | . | TGTGCCAGCAGCTTAGCCCGGGACTTGAGGAACGAGCAGTACTTC | CASSLARDLRNEQYF
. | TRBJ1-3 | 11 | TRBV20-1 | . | TGCAGTGCTAGGAGGGGAAACACCATATATTTT | CSARRGNTIYF
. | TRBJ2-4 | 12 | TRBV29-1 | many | TGCAGCGTTCTCGTAGGCGGGAACATTCAGTACTTC | CSVLVGGNIQYF
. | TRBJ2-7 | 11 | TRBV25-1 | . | TGTGCCAGCAGTGCAGGCTACGAGCAGTACTTC | CASSAGYEQYF